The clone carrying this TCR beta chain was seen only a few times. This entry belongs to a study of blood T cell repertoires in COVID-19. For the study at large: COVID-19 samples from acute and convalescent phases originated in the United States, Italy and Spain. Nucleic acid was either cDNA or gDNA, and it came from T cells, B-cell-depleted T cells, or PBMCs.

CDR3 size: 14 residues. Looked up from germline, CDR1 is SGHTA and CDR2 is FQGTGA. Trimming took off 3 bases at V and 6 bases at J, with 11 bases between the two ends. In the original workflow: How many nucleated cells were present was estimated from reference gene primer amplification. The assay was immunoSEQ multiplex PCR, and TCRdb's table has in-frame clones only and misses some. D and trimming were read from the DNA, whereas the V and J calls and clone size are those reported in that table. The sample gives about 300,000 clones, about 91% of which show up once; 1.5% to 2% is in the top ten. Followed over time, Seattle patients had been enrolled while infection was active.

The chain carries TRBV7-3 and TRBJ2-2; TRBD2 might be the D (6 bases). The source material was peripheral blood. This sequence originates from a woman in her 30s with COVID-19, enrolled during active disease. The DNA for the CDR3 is TGTGCCAGCAGCTTTACCTCGGGGGCCGGGGAGCTGTTTTTT. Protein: CASSFTSGAGELFF.